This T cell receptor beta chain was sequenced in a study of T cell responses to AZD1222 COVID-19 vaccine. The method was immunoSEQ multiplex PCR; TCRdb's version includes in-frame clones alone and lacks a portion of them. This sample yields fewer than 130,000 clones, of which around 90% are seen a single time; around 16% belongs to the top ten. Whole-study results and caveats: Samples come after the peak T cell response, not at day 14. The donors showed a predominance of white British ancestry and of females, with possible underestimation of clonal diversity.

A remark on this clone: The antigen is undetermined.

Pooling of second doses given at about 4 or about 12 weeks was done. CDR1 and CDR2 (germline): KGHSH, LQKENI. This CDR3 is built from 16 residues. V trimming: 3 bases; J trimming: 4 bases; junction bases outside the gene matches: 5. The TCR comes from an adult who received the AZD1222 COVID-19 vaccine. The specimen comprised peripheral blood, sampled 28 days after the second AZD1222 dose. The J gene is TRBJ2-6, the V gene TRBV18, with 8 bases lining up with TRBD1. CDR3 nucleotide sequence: TGTGCCAGCTCACCCGTGACAGGGGCCGGGGCCAACGTCCTGACTTTC. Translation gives CASSPVTGAGANVLTF. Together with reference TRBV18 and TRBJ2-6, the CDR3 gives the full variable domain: NAGVMQNPRHLVRRRGQEARLRCSPMKGHSHVYWYRQLPEEGLKFMVYLQKENIIDESGMPKERFSAEFPKEGPSILRIQQVVRGDSAAYFCASSPVTGAGANVLTFGAGSRLTVL.